These 32 T cell receptor beta chains were sequenced from one sample in a study of OX40 agonist ivuxolimab in advanced cancers. Library creation used the immunoSEQ multiplex PCR assay. In its TCRdb copy, this immuneACCESS table keeps in-frame sequences only and misses some clones. Where compared with another copy, unresolved V genes explain less than half of these, and the others have no known cause. The sample profile shows approximately 73,000 clones; roughly nine tenths of them were found once. The ten largest clones represent 13% of the sample. The sequencing used CD4+ or CD8+ T cells sorted from blood, collected in a trial of the OX40 agonist ivuxolimab. The receptor set was obtained from an adult with an advanced solid tumor such as melanoma, head and neck, liver or kidney cancer.

This chain uses TRBV9 with TRBJ1-3, with D maybe TRBD1 (5 bases). Trimming cost V 2 bases and J 2 bases, with 11 bases left between them. CDR3 length: 15 residues. Germline V gene sequence: CDR1 SGDLS, CDR2 YYNGEE. The CDR3 here is CASSVNGQPGNTIYF. The CDR3 nucleotides are TGTGCCAGCAGCGTCAACGGACAACCTGGAAACACCATATATTTT.

The chain employs TRBV11-3 and TRBJ1-5; D uncertain. This CDR3 has 16 amino acids. Trimming removed 2 bases at V and 0 bases at J, with 11 bases between. Germline V lookup: CDR1 SGHNT, CDR2 YENEEA. In nucleotides, the CDR3 is TGTGCCAGCAGCTTAAAAGCAGGTTCTAGCAATCAGCCCCAGCATTTT. Its translation: CASSLKAGSSNQPQHF. Full variable domain (missing parts from reference TRBV11-3 and TRBJ1-5): EAGVVQSPRYKIIEKKQPVAFWCNPISGHNTLYWYLQNLGQGPELLIRYENEEAVDDSQLPKDRFSAERLKGVDSTLKIQPAELGDSAVYLCASSLKAGSSNQPQHFGDGTRLSIL.

The chain joins TRBV28 to TRBJ2-7; D is perhaps TRBD1 or TRBD2 (5 bases each). There are 18 residues in the CDR3. Per the germline V gene, CDR1 is MDHEN and CDR2 is SYDVKM. Trimming removed 6 bases at V and 0 bases at J, with 24 bases between. The CDR3 loop is CASSPISRRDPVSYEQYF. CDR3 coding DNA: TGTGCCAGCAGCCCGATCAGTCGCCGGGACCCCGTCTCCTACGAGCAGTACTTC.

This chain joins TRBV5-8 and TRBJ2-4; D gene uncertain. Trimming shortened V by 5 bases and J by 6 bases, and 15 bases separated the two germline ends. Germline CDR1 is SGHTS and CDR2 is YDEGEE. The CDR3 sequence is 14 residues long. The CDR3 spells CASRRHEQLNIQYF. DNA of the CDR3: TGTGCCAGCAGGAGACACGAGCAACTAAACATTCAGTACTTC.

The chain has TRBV6-4 and TRBJ1-1; a possible D gene is TRBD1 (5 bases). Germline V lookup: CDR1 MRHNA, CDR2 SNTAGT. The ends were cut back, 6 bases at V and 1 base at J, with 9 bases in the middle. This CDR3 contains 13 residues. The CDR3 nucleotides read TGTGCCAGCAGCGCCAGGGAGAACACTGAAGCTTTCTTT. This gives the protein CASSARENTEAFF.

The chain combines TRBV7-8 with TRBJ2-7; 9 nucleotides match TRBD2. This CDR3 region has 15 residues. The germline gives CDR1 SGHVS, CDR2 FQNEAQ. With V trimmed by 1 base and J by 4 bases, 5 bases remained unmatched. CDR3 nucleotides: TGTGCCAGCAGCTTAGTAGCGGGAGTCTATTACGAGCAGTACTTC. This sequence encodes CASSLVAGVYYEQYF.

In the case of this clone: This CDR3 is also generated by other DNA sequences in the sample. The chain employs TRBV10-2 and TRBJ2-7; D gene uncertain. CDR1 WSHSY and CDR2 SAAADI come from the germline V gene. The CDR3 runs to 12 residues. Trimming took off 5 bases at V and 6 bases at J, with 11 bases between the two ends. The CDR3 is CASSQEFGEQYF. In nucleotides, the CDR3 is TGCGCCAGCAGTCAGGAGTTCGGCGAGCAGTACTTC.

V gene TRBV7-8 combines with J gene TRBJ2-5; the D call may be TRBD1 or TRBD2 (7 bases each). Germline CDR1 is SGHVS and CDR2 is FQNEAQ. Trimming stripped 5 bases from V and 9 bases from J, with 10 bases between. This CDR3 region has 11 residues. Here the CDR3 reads CASSPGGAQYF. The CDR3 nucleotides are TGTGCCAGCAGCCCAGGGGGGGCCCAGTACTTC.

This clone was found once. The chain employs TRBV9 and TRBJ2-1; D could derive from TRBD1 or TRBD2 (5 bases each). Deletions cut 3 bases from V and 1 base from J, with 11 bases between. Germline V CDR1 and CDR2: SGDLS, YYNGEE. The CDR3 runs to 15 residues. CDR3 in DNA: TGTGCCAGCAGCGAGTGGTGGGGGTCCTACAATGAGCAGTTCTTC. It is translated as CASSEWWGSYNEQFF.

The V call is TRBV7-9, the J call TRBJ1-1; TRBD1 matches at 8 bases. Trimming took 3 bases from V and 3 from J; bases not matched to a gene: 0. This CDR3 region has 13 residues. Looked up from germline, CDR1 is SEHNR and CDR2 is FQNEAQ (reference sequence). CDR3 coding DNA: TGTGCCAGCAGCTTGACAGGGGACACTGAAGCTTTCTTT. Translation: CASSLTGDTEAFF.

The gene calls are TRBV5-1 and TRBJ2-7; D gene uncertain. With 0 bases removed from V and 2 bases from J, the gap between germline ends came to 6 bases. Germline V gene lookup returns CDR1 SGHRS and CDR2 YFSETQ. The CDR3 extends over 13 amino acids. This chain's CDR3 is CASSLAAPYEQYF. For the CDR3, the DNA is TGCGCCAGCAGCTTGGCAGCTCCCTACGAGCAGTACTTC. Combining the CDR3 with reference TRBV5-1 and TRBJ2-7 gives the whole variable domain KAGVTQTPRYLIKTRGQQVTLSCSPISGHRSVSWYQQTPGQGLQFLFEYFSETQRNKGNFPGRFSGRQFSNSRSEMNVSTLELGDSALYLCASSLAAPYEQYFGPGTRLTVT.

The chain links TRBV18 to TRBJ1-4, with D perhaps TRBD1 (6 bases). CDR3 length equals 13 residues. V gave up 3 bases and J gave up 5 bases, with 7 bases separating them. The germline V gene encodes CDR1 KGHSH and CDR2 LQKENI. The CDR3 bases are TGTGCCAGCTCACCGGACAGAAATGAAAAACTGTTTTTT. The encoded protein is CASSPDRNEKLFF.

The CDR3 DNA is TGTGCCAGCAGCCAAAAAACCGGGACTAGCGGGAGCTCTTACGAGCAGTACTTC. Residues: CASSQKTGTSGSSYEQYF. The chain joins TRBV4-2 to TRBJ2-7; 14 bases agree with TRBD2. After removal of 2 bases from V and 4 bases from J, the junction contained 10 bases not matched to a gene. The CDR3 runs 18 residues. CDR1 and CDR2 from the germline V gene are LGHNA and YNFKEQ.

The chain employs TRBV6-6 and TRBJ2-2; 8 bases line up with TRBD1. The CDR3 sequence is 16 residues long. CDR1 and CDR2 from the germline V gene are MNHNY and SVGAGI (reference sequence). After removal of 6 bases from V and 6 bases from J, the junction contained 12 bases not matched to a gene. DNA for the CDR3: TGTGCCAGCAGACCGGATGGACAGGGAGAGGCCGGGGAGCTGTTTTTT. It specifies CASRPDGQGEAGELFF.

This chain connects TRBV9 to TRBJ2-2, with D maybe TRBD1 (6 bases). This CDR3 is built from 14 residues. Germline V lookup: CDR1 SGDLS, CDR2 YYNGEE. The V and J ends lost 6 bases and 2 bases respectively, with 11 bases between them. In nucleotides, the CDR3 is TGTGCCAGCACCTTGGACAGTAACACCGGGGAGCTGTTTTTT. Residues: CASTLDSNTGELFF. Using reference TRBV9 and TRBJ2-2 for the parts outside the CDR3, the full variable domain is DSGVTQTPKHLITATGQRVTLRCSPRSGDLSVYWYQQSLDQGLQFLIQYYNGEERAKGNILERFSAQQFPDLHSELNLSSLELGDSALYFCASTLDSNTGELFFGEGSRLTVL.

V is TRBV11-3 and J is TRBJ1-4, with D possibly matching TRBD1 (5 bases). The V gene's germline CDR1 is SGHNT and CDR2 YENEEA. The CDR3 extends over 14 amino acids. V was pared by 4 bases and J by 10 bases, with 16 bases between. The CDR3: CASSSGPLQGKLFF. In nucleotides, the CDR3 is TGTGCCAGCAGCTCGGGGCCTCTCCAGGGAAAACTGTTTTTT.

The chain combines TRBV10-3 with TRBJ1-4, with D maybe TRBD1 (5 bases). This CDR3 comprises 13 residues. Germline assignment: CDR1 ENHRY and CDR2 SYGVKD. Trimming removed 6 bases from V and 8 bases from J, with 13 bases in between. CDR3 bases: TGTGCCATCAGAGGGGCGGTTACCGAAAAACTGTTTTTT. Translating it yields CAIRGAVTEKLFF.

V usage is TRBV25-1 and J usage is TRBJ2-7, with D maybe TRBD2 (5 bases). Germline V CDR1 and CDR2: MGHDK, SYGVNS. The CDR3 runs 15 residues. V lost 1 base and J lost 7, with 17 bases in between. CDR3 sequence (DNA): TGTGCCAGCAGTGAATCCGGAGGAATGGGGATGGAGCAGTACTTC. This sequence encodes CASSESGGMGMEQYF.

This clone was seen just once. CDR3 protein: CASSIYRGSGANVLTF. The CDR3 DNA reads as TGTGCCAGTAGTATCTACCGGGGCTCTGGGGCCAACGTCCTGACTTTC. This chain connects TRBV19 to TRBJ2-6; possibly TRBD2 for D (5 bases). Germline V gene lookup returns CDR1 LNHDA and CDR2 SQIVND (reference sequence). V lost 3 bases and J lost 0, with 9 bases in between. This CDR3 has 16 residues.

The V call is TRBV2, the J call TRBJ2-3; 11 bases are shared with TRBD2. CDR1 is SNHLY and CDR2 is FYNNEI in the germline V gene. Trimming removed 0 bases from V and 1 base from J; junction bases left unmatched: 6. This CDR3 comprises 18 residues. The CDR3 nucleotides read TGTGCCAGCAGTGAAGCGCTGACTAGCGGGGTGGGCACAGATACGCAGTATTTT. As protein: CASSEALTSGVGTDTQYF.

The chain couples TRBV18 to TRBJ1-1, with D possibly matching TRBD1 (5 bases). CDR3 length: 15 residues. The germline V and J ends were trimmed by 4 bases and 0 bases, with 12 bases remaining between them. The germline V gene has CDR1 KGHSH and CDR2 LQKENI. The CDR3, as DNA: TGTGCCAGCTCACTGAATGTACAGGTGAACACTGAAGCTTTCTTT. Its translation is CASSLNVQVNTEAFF.

This clone was counted at least ten times. The CDR3: CASSLGTVLSSSGNTIYF. Written as DNA, the CDR3 is TGTGCCAGCAGCTTAGGGACGGTCCTCTCTAGCTCTGGAAACACCATATATTTT. The rearrangement joins TRBV7-6 to TRBJ1-3; D remains unclear. The germline gives CDR1 SGHVS, CDR2 FNYEAQ. There are 18 residues in the CDR3. Trimming pared 1 base from V and 0 bases from J, leaving 16 bases between.

This clone was detected a few times. J is TRBJ2-2 and V is TRBV10-1; D remains unclear. Germline lookup yields CDR1 WNHNN and CDR2 SYGVQD (reference sequence). Trimming pared 4 bases from V and 6 bases from J, leaving 9 bases between. The CDR3 is 13 residues long. The CDR3 DNA follows: TGCGCCAGCAGTGCAAGCGTTGCCGGGGAGCTGTTTTTT. It encodes CASSASVAGELFF.

The rearrangement joins TRBV6-1 to TRBJ1-4; a weak D match, TRBD1 (5 bases). Looked up from germline, CDR1 is MNHNS and CDR2 is SASEGT. V shed 1 base and J shed 6 bases, with 12 bases lying between them. The CDR3 has 15 amino acids. The CDR3 protein is CASSEGGQGYEKLFF. DNA of the CDR3: TGTGCCAGCAGTGAAGGCGGGCAGGGATATGAAAAACTGTTTTTT.

The rearrangement uses TRBV6-6 and TRBJ1-2; D is uncertain. The CDR3 extends over 15 amino acids. V was trimmed by 1 base and J by 1 base, leaving 10 bases between them. From germline, CDR1 is MNHNY and CDR2 SVGAGI (reference sequence). CDR3 region: CASSYYGGDNYGYTF. CDR3 bases: TGTGCCAGCAGTTACTACGGCGGGGATAACTATGGCTACACCTTC.

This chain connects TRBV10-3 to TRBJ1-4; TRBD1 is a possible D gene (6 bases). The germline CDR1 and CDR2 sequences are ENHRY and SYGVKD. CDR3 length: 15 amino acids. The V end was cut by 0 bases, the J end by 2 bases, with 7 bases between. CDR3 sequence reads: CAISESGGTNEKLFF. CDR3 coding DNA: TGTGCCATCAGTGAGTCGGGGGGCACTAATGAAAAACTGTTTTTT.

The V gene is TRBV27, the J gene TRBJ2-4; 9 positions match TRBD1. The CDR3 consists of 18 residues. Germline assignment: CDR1 MNHEY and CDR2 SMNVEV (reference sequence). V was clipped by 5 bases and J by 0 bases; unmatched bases: 11. The CDR3 coding sequence is TGTGCCAGCAGTGCCGGGACAGGGTTTAATCCAGCCAAAAACATTCAGTACTTC. Translated: CASSAGTGFNPAKNIQYF.

CDR3 sequence: CASHGWGGHYEQYF. In DNA form, the CDR3 reads TGTGCCAGCCACGGGTGGGGCGGACACTACGAGCAGTACTTC. The rearrangement uses TRBV18 and TRBJ2-7; perhaps TRBD1 as D (5 bases). This CDR3 is 14 amino acids long. The V end was cut by 8 bases, the J end by 3 bases, with 17 bases between. Germline lookup yields CDR1 KGHSH and CDR2 LQKENI.

CDR3 nucleotide sequence: TGTGCCAGCAGCGGGCCTCGGCGGGGGGACTACGAGCAGTACTTC. This translates into CASSGPRRGDYEQYF. The V call is TRBV28, the J call TRBJ2-7; 8 bases line up with TRBD2. The CDR3 runs to 15 residues. CDR1 and CDR2 from the germline V gene are MDHEN and SYDVKM. The junction had 10 bases not matched to a gene; V was cut back by 6 bases and J by 3 bases.

This clone came up once. The chain has TRBV4-1 and TRBJ2-7; 11 positions match TRBD2. This CDR3 is built from 16 residues. J gave up 6 bases and V 1 base, and 8 bases lay outside the gene matches. Germline lookup yields CDR1 MGHRA and CDR2 YSYEKL. The CDR3 nucleotides are TGCGCCAGCAGCCAAGTTCCCCTAGCGGGAGGTTCCGAGCAGTACTTC. Protein sequence: CASSQVPLAGGSEQYF.

The V call is TRBV6-5, the J call TRBJ1-1; 7 bases map to TRBD1. The CDR3 sequence is 14 residues long. Germline V gene data show CDR1 as MNHEY and CDR2 as SVGAGI. V shed 6 bases, J shed 0 bases, and the junction held 4 bases outside the gene matches. The CDR3 DNA is TGTGCCAGCAGACGGACAGGTATGAACACTGAAGCTTTCTTT. Translated: CASRRTGMNTEAFF.

DNA for the CDR3: TGTGCCAGCAGCGGGACTAGCGGGAGCTCCTACGAGCAGTACTTC. Translating it yields CASSGTSGSSYEQYF. The chain joins TRBV7-9 to TRBJ2-7; 14 bases fit TRBD2. The CDR3 runs 15 residues. The germline V gene has CDR1 SEHNR and CDR2 FQNEAQ (reference sequence). The junction had 0 bases not matched to a gene; V was cut back by 5 bases and J by 0 bases.